This TCR beta chain was identified in a study of shared clonotypes between healthy human individuals. Only in-frame clones appear in the TCRdb table, and some are missing; sequencing was by immunoSEQ multiplex PCR. This table holds hundreds of thousands of clones, 90% to 95% found once. Naive CD8 cells were CD45RO-negative, positively selected for CCR7, excluding terminally differentiated effector memory CD45RA+ cells. Deletions cut 7 bases from V and 3 bases from J, with 7 bases between. CDR3 size: 11 residues. CDR1 LNHNV and CDR2 YYDKDF come from the germline V gene (reference sequence). The TCR originated in a woman aged 25 to 39 in good health. Sample: naive CD8+ T cells sorted from blood. The chain has TRBV15 and TRBJ2-7, with D possibly being TRBD1 or TRBD2 (6 bases each). This CDR3 is CATKGGYEQYF. For the CDR3, the DNA is TGTGCCACCAAGGGGGGCTACGAGCAGTACTTC.